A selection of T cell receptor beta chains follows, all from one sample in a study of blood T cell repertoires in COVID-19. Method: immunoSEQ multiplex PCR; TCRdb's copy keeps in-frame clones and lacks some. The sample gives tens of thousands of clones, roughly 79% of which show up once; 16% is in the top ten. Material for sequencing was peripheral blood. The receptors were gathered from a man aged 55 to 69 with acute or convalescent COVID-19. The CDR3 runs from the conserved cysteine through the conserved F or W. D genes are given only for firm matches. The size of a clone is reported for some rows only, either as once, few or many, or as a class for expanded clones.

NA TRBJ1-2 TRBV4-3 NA CASSQDRIAGLPYGYTF TGCGCCAGCAGCCAGGATAGAATAGCAGGGCTCCCATATGGCTACACCTTC
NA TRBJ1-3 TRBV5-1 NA CASSPTSGGNTIYF TGCGCCAGCAGCCCGACCTCGGGGGGAAACACCATATATTTT
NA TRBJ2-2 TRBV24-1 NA CATSERGELFF TGTGCCACCAGTGAGCGCGGGGAGCTGTTTTTT
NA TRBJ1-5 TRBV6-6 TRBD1 CASSYRDRNDQPQHF TGTGCCAGCAGTTACCGGGACAGGAATGATCAGCCCCAGCATTTT
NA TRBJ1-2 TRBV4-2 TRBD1 CASSQWDRRENGYTF TGTGCCAGCAGCCAATGGGACAGAAGGGAGAATGGCTACACCTTC
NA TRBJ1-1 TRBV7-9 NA CASSFGQGRESEAFF TGTGCCAGCAGCTTCGGGCAGGGGAGGGAGAGTGAAGCTTTCTTT
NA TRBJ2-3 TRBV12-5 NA CASGSTRDTQYF TGTGCTAGTGGTTCCACCAGGGATACGCAGTATTTT
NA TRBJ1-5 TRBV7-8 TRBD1 CASSTFDRAVFLGQPQHF TGTGCCAGCAGCACGTTTGACAGGGCGGTTTTTTTAGGTCAGCCCCAGCATTTT
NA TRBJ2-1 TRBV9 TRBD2 CASSASTGTSFYEQFF TGTGCCAGCAGCGCCTCCACCGGGACTAGCTTCTATGAGCAGTTCTTC
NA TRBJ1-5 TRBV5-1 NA CASSRRGGSNQPQHF TGCGCCAGCAGTCGTCGCGGAGGGTCCAATCAGCCCCAGCATTTT
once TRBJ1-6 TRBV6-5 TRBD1 CASRTDRGGNSPLHF TGTGCCAGCAGGACAGACAGGGGGGGGAATTCACCCCTCCACTTT
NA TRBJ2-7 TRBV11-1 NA CASSLDNEQYF TGTGCCAGCAGCCTGGACAACGAGCAGTACTTC
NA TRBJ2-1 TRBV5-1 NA CASSPAGTFYNEQFF TGCGCCAGCAGCCCCGCCGGGACTTTCTACAATGAGCAGTTCTTC
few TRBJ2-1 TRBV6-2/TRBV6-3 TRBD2 CASSSGGYYNEQFF TGTGCCAGCAGTTCCGGGGGGTACTACAATGAGCAGTTCTTC
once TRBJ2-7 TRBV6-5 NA CASAWTAPYEQYF TGTGCCAGCGCTTGGACAGCACCCTACGAGCAGTACTTC
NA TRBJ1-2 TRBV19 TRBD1 CASSTGTVVWGYTF TGTGCCAGTAGTACTGGGACAGTGGTTTGGGGCTACACCTTC
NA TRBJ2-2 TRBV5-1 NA CASSSKPIQANTGELFF TGCGCCAGCAGCTCAAAGCCGATACAGGCGAACACCGGGGAGCTGTTTTTT
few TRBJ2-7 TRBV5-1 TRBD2 CASSLPTGGRYNEQYF TGCGCCAGCAGCTTGCCGACGGGGGGGAGGTATAACGAGCAGTACTTC
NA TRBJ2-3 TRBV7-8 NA CASSLGGADTQYF TGTGCCAGCAGCTTAGGCGGGGCGGATACGCAGTATTTT
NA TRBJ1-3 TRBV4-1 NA CASSPRARQLYSGNTIYF TGCGCCAGCAGCCCTAGAGCAAGACAGCTATACTCTGGAAACACCATATATTTT
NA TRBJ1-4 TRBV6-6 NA CASNIIQEEKLFF TGTGCCAGCAACATTATACAGGAGGAAAAACTGTTTTTT
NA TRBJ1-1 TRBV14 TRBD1 CASSQHGTGGWSTEAFF TGTGCCAGCAGCCAACATGGGACAGGGGGCTGGAGCACTGAAGCTTTCTTT
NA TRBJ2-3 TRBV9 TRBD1 CASTRQGIDTQYF TGTGCCAGCACACGACAGGGCATAGATACGCAGTATTTT
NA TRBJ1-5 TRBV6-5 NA CASSLSGHNQPQHF TGTGCCAGCAGTTTGTCAGGTCACAATCAGCCCCAGCATTTT
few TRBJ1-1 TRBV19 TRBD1 CASSSGQGTVNTEAFF TGTGCCAGTAGTTCAGGACAGGGGACAGTGAACACTGAAGCTTTCTTT
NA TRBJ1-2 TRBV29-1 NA CSVEYTPNSYGYTF TGCAGCGTTGAGTACACCCCCAACAGCTATGGCTACACCTTC
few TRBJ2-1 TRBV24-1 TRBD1 CATSYGTGASEQFF TGTGCCACCAGTTACGGGACAGGGGCGAGTGAGCAGTTCTTC
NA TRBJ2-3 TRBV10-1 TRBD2 CASSGGLAGKVDTQYF TGCGCCAGCAGTGGGGGACTAGCGGGGAAGGTAGATACGCAGTATTTT
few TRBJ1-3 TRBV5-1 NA CASSPGYGGSSGNTIYF TGCGCCAGCAGCCCGGGATATGGGGGCTCCTCTGGAAACACCATATATTTT
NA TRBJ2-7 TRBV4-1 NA CASSREGTSSYEQYF TGCGCCAGCAGCCGAGAGGGGACTTCCTCCTACGAGCAGTACTTC
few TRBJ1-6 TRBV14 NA CASSQQGSYNSPLHF TGTGCCAGCAGCCAACAGGGCTCCTATAATTCACCCCTCCACTTT
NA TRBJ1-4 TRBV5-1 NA CASSLWGVDEKLFF TGCGCCAGCAGCTTATGGGGGGTAGACGAAAAACTGTTTTTT
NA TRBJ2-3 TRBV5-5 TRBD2 CASSLAGLVPDTQYF TGTGCCAGCAGCTTGGCGGGACTAGTCCCAGATACGCAGTATTTT
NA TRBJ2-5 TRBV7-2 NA CASSLGLRETQYF TGTGCCAGCAGCTTAGGTCTCCGAGAGACCCAGTACTTC
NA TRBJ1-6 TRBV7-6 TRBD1 CASSSRTGYGSSPLHF TGTGCCAGCAGCTCCCGGACAGGGTATGGGTCTTCACCCCTCCACTTT
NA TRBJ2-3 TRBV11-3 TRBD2 CASSLTGLAGGLGTDTQYF TGTGCCAGCAGCTTAACGGGACTAGCGGGGGGCCTGGGCACAGATACGCAGTATTTT
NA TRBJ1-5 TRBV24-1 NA CATKGGKDSNQPQHF TGTGCCACCAAAGGCGGGAAAGATAGCAATCAGCCCCAGCATTTT
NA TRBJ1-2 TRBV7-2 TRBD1 CASSLGPTGQANYGYTF TGTGCCAGCAGCTTAGGCCCCACCGGACAGGCGAACTATGGCTACACCTTC
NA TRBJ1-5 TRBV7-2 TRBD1 CASSLGQGVLQPQHF TGTGCCAGCAGCCTAGGACAGGGGGTGCTTCAGCCCCAGCATTTT
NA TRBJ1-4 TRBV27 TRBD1 CASSSRPPGQGSTNEKLFF TGTGCCAGCAGTTCCAGACCCCCGGGACAGGGATCAACTAATGAAAAACTGTTTTTT
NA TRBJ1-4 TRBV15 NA CATSSTRREKLFF TGTGCCACCAGCAGCACCCGTCGGGAAAAACTGTTTTTT
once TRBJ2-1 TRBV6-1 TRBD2 CASSERGLAGRDEQFF TGTGCCAGCAGTGAACGTGGACTAGCGGGGCGGGATGAGCAGTTCTTC
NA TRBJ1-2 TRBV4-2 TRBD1 CASSQARQGFGYTF TGTGCCAGCAGCCAAGCGAGACAGGGGTTTGGCTACACCTTC
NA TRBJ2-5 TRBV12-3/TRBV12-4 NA CASSLQLAQRKYF TGTGCCAGCAGCCTACAGTTGGCCCAAAGAAAGTACTTC
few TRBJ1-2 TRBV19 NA CASSSYGTYYGYTF TGTGCCAGTAGTTCCTACGGGACATACTATGGCTACACCTTC
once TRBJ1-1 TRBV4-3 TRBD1 CASSQGATGFGTEAFF TGCGCCAGCAGCCAAGGGGCGACAGGGTTCGGCACTGAAGCTTTCTTT
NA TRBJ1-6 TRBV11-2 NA CASSLAPGSISPLHF TGTGCCAGCAGCTTAGCCCCAGGATCGATTTCACCCCTCCACTTT
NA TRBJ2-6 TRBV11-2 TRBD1 CASSIGDRGAGANVLTF TGTGCCAGCAGCATCGGGGACAGGGGGGCTGGGGCCAACGTCCTGACTTTC
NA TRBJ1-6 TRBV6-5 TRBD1 CASSYDQGDAPLHF TGTGCCAGCAGTTACGATCAGGGGGACGCGCCCCTCCACTTT